The clone carrying this T cell receptor (beta chain) was detected a few times. Its antigen remains unidentified. The data derive from a study of Ad26.COV2.S vaccination and SARS-CoV-2 variants. Study results and limitations: Once vaccination had occurred, spike-specific CD8+ and CD4+ T cell responses reportedly showed substantial breadth. Measurements of TCR breadth and depth may have given underestimates of the total T cell responses.

Here immunoSEQ multiplex PCR was the method, and the copy in TCRdb shows in-frame clones only, minus some. This table holds about 180,000 clones, approximately 90% found once. The CDR3 runs to 13 residues. Unmatched junction bases numbered 5, after V lost 5 bases and J lost 9 bases. Germline V CDR1 and CDR2: SGHTA, FQGTGA. This TCR was sampled from a human donor who had recovered from COVID-19. The sample was peripheral blood, taken after recovery from COVID-19. The gene calls are TRBV7-3 and TRBJ2-4, with TRBD1 matching over 9 bases. The CDR3 spells CASSATGGRIQYF. The DNA for the CDR3 is TGTGCCAGCAGCGCGACAGGGGGACGCATTCAGTACTTC.